What follows are 9 T cell receptor beta chains derived from one specimen sequenced in a study of shared clonotypes between healthy human individuals. Repertoires were generated with immunoSEQ multiplex PCR, while TCRdb's copy carries only in-frame clones and drops some. The profile shows roughly 1,800,000 clones, less than 95% of them singletons. The naive CD8 fraction comprised CD45RO-negative cells positively selected for CCR7 and excluded terminally differentiated effector memory CD45RA+ cells. The material sequenced was naive CD8+ T cells sorted from blood. Every receptor here comes from a man between 18 and 35 years old in good health.

This chain connects TRBV5-8 to TRBJ2-7, with D tentatively TRBD2 (7 bases). With 0 bases removed from V and 0 bases from J, the gap between germline ends came to 10 bases. CDR3 size: 15 residues. Germline CDR1 and CDR2: SGHTS and YDEGEE. The CDR3 loop reads CASSLDGGRSYEQYF. The CDR3, as DNA: TGTGCCAGCAGCTTGGACGGGGGGCGCTCCTACGAGCAGTACTTC.

The rearrangement links TRBV27 to TRBJ2-7, with 10 bases identical to TRBD1. This CDR3 is 14 amino acids long. The V and J ends lost 2 bases and 5 bases, in that order; junction bases with no gene match: 3. Germline-derived CDR1 and CDR2 are MNHEY and SMNVEV (reference sequence). As DNA, the CDR3 is TGTGCCAGCAGTTTAGACAGGGGGCTTAACGAGCAGTACTTC. It translates to CASSLDRGLNEQYF.

This sequence joins TRBV21-1 and TRBJ2-2; TRBD2 is taken as the D call from the table, unchecked against the DNA. TRBV21-1 is a documented pseudogene. The CDR3 is 15 residues long. The CDR3, as DNA: TGTGCCAGCAGAGTGGTTCTAGCGGGGTCCGGGGAGCTGTTTTTT. Its translation is CASRVVLAGSGELFF.

This chain uses TRBV9 with TRBJ2-7; D might be TRBD1 or TRBD2, each matching 6 bases. Germline CDR1 is SGDLS and CDR2 is YYNGEE. Trimming took off 4 bases at V and 0 bases at J, with 14 bases between the two ends. This CDR3 spans 15 amino acids. The CDR3 DNA sequence: TGTGCCAGCAGCCTCGGGGGACATCCCTCCTACGAGCAGTACTTC. Its translation is CASSLGGHPSYEQYF.

The chain combines TRBV7-9 with TRBJ2-5, with 7 bases fitting TRBD1. V lost 5 bases to trimming and J lost 3 bases; unmatched junction nucleotides: 9. Germline V gene lookup returns CDR1 SEHNR and CDR2 FQNEAQ (reference sequence). CDR3 length: 15 amino acids. This CDR3 is CASSPRDSVKETQYF. In DNA, the CDR3 is TGTGCCAGCAGCCCCAGGGACAGTGTAAAAGAGACCCAGTACTTC.

Comments on this clone: The sample contains more than one DNA sequence encoding this CDR3. The chain has TRBV4-1 and TRBJ1-3; D unclear. The CDR3 runs to 15 residues. V dropped 0 bases and J dropped 0 bases, with 6 bases sitting between them. The germline CDR1 and CDR2 sequences are MGHRA and YSYEKL. The CDR3 DNA is TGCGCCAGCAGCCAAGATCGAGGCTCTGGAAACACCATATATTTT. Protein sequence: CASSQDRGSGNTIYF.

The chain joins TRBV9 to TRBJ2-7; the D gene is possibly TRBD2 (6 bases). Germline V gene lookup returns CDR1 SGDLS and CDR2 YYNGEE. The CDR3 length is 16 residues. V lost 1 base to trimming and J lost 3 bases, with 17 bases between them. The CDR3 DNA reads as TGTGCCAGCAGCGTAAATCCCGATGGGGGGAGCTACGAGCAGTACTTC. It yields the protein CASSVNPDGGSYEQYF.

The chain recombines TRBV7-3 with TRBJ1-2; weak D call: TRBD1 (5 bases). From germline, CDR1 is SGHTA and CDR2 FQGTGA. Trimming pared 8 bases from V and 6 bases from J, leaving 10 bases between. The CDR3 spans 11 residues. CDR3 region: CASGQGDGYTF. The CDR3 DNA reads TGTGCCAGCGGGCAGGGCGATGGCTACACCTTC.

The J gene is TRBJ1-2, the V gene TRBV5-5; D is possibly TRBD1 (5 bases). Looked up from germline, CDR1 is SGHKS and CDR2 is YYEKEE (reference sequence). Trimming cost V 0 bases and J 4 bases, with 13 bases left between them. The length of the CDR3 is 15 residues. The CDR3 nucleotides read TGTGCCAGCAGCTTGGAGTTGGGACTTAGCTATGGCTACACCTTC. Translation gives CASSLELGLSYGYTF.